This T cell receptor beta chain appears in the sequencing data of a study of cytomegalovirus exposure and HLA in healthy donors. Looking at the study overall: The same platform was used for the roughly 130 validation repertoires as for the 666 first-cohort repertoires, as reported in a later analysis. Study-wide results and caveats: Subsequent analysis found a tendency for first-cohort TCR clusters to co-occur within the approximately 130 validation repertoires. Many donors carried some public TCRs, although rarity characterized most TCR sequences.

On this clone: Its antigen is unidentified.

Germline V gene lookup returns CDR1 SGHDT and CDR2 YYEEEE. Trimming took 4 bases from V and 5 from J, leaving 12 bases between them. The CDR3 sequence is 13 residues long. The donors were part of the validation cohort of 120 subjects. That cohort was separate from the first cohort, which comprised 550 to 750 subjects. TCRdb's table, derived via immunoSEQ multiplex PCR, lists solely in-frame clones and lacks some. The data hold 150,000 to 200,000 clones, with roughly 88% observed a single time. The chain is built from TRBV5-6 and TRBJ1-1, with D uncertain. The TCR sequence derives from a woman younger than 30 in good health and CMV-seronegative. The sample comprised PBMCs. In DNA, the CDR3 is TGTGCCAGCAGCCTCCCGCCGGGAACTGAAGCTTTCTTT. Protein product: CASSLPPGTEAFF.